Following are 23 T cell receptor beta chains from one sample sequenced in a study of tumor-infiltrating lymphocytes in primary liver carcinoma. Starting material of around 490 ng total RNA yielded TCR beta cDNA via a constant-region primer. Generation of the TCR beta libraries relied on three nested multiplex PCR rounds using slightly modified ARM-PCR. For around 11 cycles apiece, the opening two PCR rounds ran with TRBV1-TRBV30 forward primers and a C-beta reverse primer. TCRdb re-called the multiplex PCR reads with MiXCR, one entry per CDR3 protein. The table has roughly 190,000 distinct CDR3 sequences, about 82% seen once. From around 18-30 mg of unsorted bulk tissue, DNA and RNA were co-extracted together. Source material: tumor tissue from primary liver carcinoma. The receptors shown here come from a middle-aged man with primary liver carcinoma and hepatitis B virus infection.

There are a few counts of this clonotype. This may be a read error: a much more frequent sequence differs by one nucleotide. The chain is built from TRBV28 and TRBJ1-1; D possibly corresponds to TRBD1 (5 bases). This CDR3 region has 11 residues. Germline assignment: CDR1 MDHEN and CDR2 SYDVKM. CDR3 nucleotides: TGTGTCAGCAGTTTTCAGGGTGCGGCTTTCTTT. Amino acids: CVSSFQGAAFF.

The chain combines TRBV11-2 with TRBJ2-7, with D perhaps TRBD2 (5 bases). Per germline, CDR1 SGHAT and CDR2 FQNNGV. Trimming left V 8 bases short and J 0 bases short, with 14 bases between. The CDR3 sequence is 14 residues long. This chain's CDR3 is CASGYNGNSYEQYF. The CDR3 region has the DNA TGTGCCAGCGGCTATAACGGGAACTCCTACGAGCAGTACTTC.

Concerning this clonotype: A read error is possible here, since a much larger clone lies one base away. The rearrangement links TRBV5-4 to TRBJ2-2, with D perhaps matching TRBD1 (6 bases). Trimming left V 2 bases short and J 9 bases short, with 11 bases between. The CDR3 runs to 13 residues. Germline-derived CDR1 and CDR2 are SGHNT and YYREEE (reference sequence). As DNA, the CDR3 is TGTGCCAGCAGCTTCAGGGGAACCTGGGAGCTGTTTTTT. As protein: CASSFRGTWELFF.

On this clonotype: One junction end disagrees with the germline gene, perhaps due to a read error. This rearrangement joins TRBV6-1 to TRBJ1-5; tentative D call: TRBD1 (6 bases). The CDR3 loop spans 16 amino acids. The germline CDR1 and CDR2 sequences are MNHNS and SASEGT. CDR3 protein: CTSSRLQGISNQPHHF. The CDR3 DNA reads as TGTACCAGCAGTAGGCTACAGGGAATTAGCAATCAGCCCCATCATTTT.

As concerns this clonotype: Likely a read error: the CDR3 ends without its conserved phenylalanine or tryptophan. The CDR3 region is CASIPNSYEQYL. The CDR3 DNA reads as TGTGCCAGCATCCCAAACAGCTACGAGCAGTACCTC. The chain is built from TRBV11-1 and TRBJ2-7; D not resolved. Germline V lookup: CDR1 SGHAT, CDR2 FQDESV (reference sequence). V lost 7 bases and J lost 3, with 10 bases in between. The CDR3 runs to 12 residues.

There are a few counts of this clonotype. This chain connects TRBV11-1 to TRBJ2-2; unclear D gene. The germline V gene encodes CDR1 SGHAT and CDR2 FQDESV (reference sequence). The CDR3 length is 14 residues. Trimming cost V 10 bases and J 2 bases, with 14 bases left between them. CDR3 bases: TGTGCCAACAGTTTATGGGCAAACACCGGGGAGCTGTTTTTT. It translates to CANSLWANTGELFF.

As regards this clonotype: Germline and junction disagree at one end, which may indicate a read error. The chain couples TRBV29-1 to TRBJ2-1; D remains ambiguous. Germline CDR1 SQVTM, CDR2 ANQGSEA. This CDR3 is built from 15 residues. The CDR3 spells CSVDLSRANSNEQFF. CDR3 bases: TGCAGTGTTGATCTTTCTAGAGCCAATTCCAATGAGCAGTTCTTC.

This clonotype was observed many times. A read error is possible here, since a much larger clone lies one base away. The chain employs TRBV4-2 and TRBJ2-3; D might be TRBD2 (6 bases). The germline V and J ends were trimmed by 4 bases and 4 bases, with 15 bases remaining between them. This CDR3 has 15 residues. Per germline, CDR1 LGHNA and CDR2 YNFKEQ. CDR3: CASSPRAGLADTQYF. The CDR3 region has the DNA TGTGCCAGCAGCCCTAGGGCGGGACTCGCAGATACGCAGTATTTT.

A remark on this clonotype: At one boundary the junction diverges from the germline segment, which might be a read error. This chain's CDR3 is CASSTEGSSYDEQFF. The CDR3 nucleotides read TGCGCCAGCAGCACCGAGGGGTCCTCCTACGATGAGCAGTTCTTC. The V call is TRBV5-1, the J call TRBJ2-1; D assignment may be TRBD1 or TRBD2 (5 bases each). This CDR3 has 15 residues. Germline CDR1 SGHRS, CDR2 YFSETQ.

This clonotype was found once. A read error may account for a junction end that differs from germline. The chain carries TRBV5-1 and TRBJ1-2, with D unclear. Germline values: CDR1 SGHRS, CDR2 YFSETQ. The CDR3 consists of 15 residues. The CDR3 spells CASSLERVTRDGYTF. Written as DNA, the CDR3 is TGCGCCAGCAGCTTGGAGAGGGTCACGCGGGATGGTTACACCTTC.

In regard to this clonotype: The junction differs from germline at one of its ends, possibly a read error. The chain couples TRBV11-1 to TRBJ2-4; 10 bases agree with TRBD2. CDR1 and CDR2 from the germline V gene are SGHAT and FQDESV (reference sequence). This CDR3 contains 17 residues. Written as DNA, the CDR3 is TGTGCCAGCATCTTTCCTGGAACTAGCGGGACCAAAAACATTAAGTACTTC. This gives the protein CASIFPGTSGTKNIKYF.

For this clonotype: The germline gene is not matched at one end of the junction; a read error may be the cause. CDR3 DNA sequence: TGTACCAGCAGCCAGGTTGATGAGCAGTTCTTC. It yields the protein CTSSQVDEQFF. The V call is TRBV4-2, the J call TRBJ2-1; no reliable D call. The CDR3 has 11 residues. CDR1 and CDR2 from the germline V gene are LGHNA and YNFKEQ.

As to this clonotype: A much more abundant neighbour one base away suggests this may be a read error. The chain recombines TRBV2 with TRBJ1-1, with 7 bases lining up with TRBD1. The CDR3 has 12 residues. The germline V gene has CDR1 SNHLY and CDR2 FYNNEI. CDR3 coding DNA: TGTGTCAGCAGGGGGGCCGTACCGGATGCTTTCTTT. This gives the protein CVSRGAVPDAFF.

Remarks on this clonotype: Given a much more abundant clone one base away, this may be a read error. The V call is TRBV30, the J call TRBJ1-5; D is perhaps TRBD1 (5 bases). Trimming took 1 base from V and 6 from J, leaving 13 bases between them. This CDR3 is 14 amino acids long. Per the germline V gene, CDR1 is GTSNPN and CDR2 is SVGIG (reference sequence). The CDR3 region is CAWSGTRGGQPQHF. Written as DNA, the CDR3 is TGTGCCTGGAGTGGGACAAGGGGCGGTCAGCCCCAGCATTTT.

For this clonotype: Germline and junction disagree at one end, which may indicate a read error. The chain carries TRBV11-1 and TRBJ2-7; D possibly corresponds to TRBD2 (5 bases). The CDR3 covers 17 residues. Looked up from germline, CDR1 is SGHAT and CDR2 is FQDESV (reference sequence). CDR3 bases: TGTGCCAGCAGCCTAGGGCCGGCGGGTGGAAGCTCCTATGAGCAGTACTTC. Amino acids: CASSLGPAGGSSYEQYF.

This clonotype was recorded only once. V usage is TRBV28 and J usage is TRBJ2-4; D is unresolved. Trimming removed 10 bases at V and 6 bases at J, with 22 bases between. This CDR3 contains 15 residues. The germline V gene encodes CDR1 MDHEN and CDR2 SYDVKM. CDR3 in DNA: TGTGCCACCCTCCCGGTCGATGTAGGAGTAAACATTCAGTACTTC. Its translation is CATLPVDVGVNIQYF.

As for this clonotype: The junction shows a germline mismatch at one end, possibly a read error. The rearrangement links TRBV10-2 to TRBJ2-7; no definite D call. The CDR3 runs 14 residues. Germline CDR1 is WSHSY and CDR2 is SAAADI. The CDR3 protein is CASSNLENSYEQHF. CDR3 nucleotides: TGCGCCAGTAGTAACCTCGAGAACTCCTACGAGCAGCACTTC.

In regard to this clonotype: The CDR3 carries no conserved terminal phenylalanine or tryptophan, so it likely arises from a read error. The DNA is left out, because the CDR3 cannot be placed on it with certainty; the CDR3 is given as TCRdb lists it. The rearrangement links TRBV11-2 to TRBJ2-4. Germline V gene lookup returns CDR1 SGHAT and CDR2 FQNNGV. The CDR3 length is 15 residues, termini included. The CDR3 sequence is CASTTSTVAKNIQYL.

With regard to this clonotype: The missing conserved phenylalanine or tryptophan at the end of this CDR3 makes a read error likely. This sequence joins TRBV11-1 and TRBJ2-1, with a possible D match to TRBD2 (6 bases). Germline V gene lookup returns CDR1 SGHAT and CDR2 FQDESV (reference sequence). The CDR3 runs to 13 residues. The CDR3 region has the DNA TGTGTCAGCGGCGCGGGATGGCCGAATGAGCAGTTCTAC. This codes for CVSGAGWPNEQFY.

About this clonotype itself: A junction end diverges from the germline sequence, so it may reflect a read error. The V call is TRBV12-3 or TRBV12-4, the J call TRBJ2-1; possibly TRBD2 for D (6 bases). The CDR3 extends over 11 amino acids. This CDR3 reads CDSSSGLSEFF. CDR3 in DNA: TGTGACAGCAGTTCAGGACTATCGGAGTTCTTC.

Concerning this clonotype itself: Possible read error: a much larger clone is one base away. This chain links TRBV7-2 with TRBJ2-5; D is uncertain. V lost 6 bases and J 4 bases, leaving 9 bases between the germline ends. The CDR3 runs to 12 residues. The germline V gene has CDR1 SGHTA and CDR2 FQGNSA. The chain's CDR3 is CASSHHRETQYF. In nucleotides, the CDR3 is TGTGCCAGCAGTCATCACAGAGAGACCCAGTACTTC.

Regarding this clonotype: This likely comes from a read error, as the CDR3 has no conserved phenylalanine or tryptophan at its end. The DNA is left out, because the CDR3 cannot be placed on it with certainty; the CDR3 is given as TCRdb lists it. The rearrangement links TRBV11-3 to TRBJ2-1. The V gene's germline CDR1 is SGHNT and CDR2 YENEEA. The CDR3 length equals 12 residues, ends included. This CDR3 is CASSLNSNEHFS.

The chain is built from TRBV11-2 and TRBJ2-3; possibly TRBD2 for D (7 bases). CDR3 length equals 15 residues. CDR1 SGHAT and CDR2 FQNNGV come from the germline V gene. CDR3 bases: TGTGGTAGCAGCTTTAGGGGGGGAAAAAGGGCTTCGCAGTATTTT. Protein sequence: CGSSFRGGKRASQYF.